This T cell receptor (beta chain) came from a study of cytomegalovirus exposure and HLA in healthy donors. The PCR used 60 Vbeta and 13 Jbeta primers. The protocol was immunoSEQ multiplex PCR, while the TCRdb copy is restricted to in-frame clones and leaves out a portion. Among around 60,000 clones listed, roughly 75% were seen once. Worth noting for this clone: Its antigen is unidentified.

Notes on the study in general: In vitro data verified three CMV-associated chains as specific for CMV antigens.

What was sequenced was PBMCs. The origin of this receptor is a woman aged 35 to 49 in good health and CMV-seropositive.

Written as DNA, the CDR3 is TGTGCCAGCAGTCCGCGCCCCCTCCTTCCGCAGGTCCTCCATCTGGGCTACACCTTC. As protein: CASSPRPLLPQVLHLGYTF. V and J are TRBV2 and TRBJ1-2; no definite D call. This CDR3 comprises 19 residues. The germline CDR1 and CDR2 sequences are SNHLY and FYNNEI. Trimming removed 5 bases from V and 8 bases from J, with 33 bases in between.